The clone carrying this T cell receptor beta chain was counted once. Its target is unknown. Germline V gives CDR1 KGHSH, CDR2 LQKENI. V gave up 1 base and J gave up 3 bases; unmatched junction bases: 7. This CDR3 contains 17 residues. The data belong to a study of T cell responses to AZD1222 COVID-19 vaccine. Study-level information: Pooled in the analysis were second doses at about 4 or about 12 weeks.

Study-level findings and limits: An increase in Spike-specific TCR breadth and depth was observed after two AZD1222 doses. Donors were largely white British and mainly female; clonal diversity was possibly underestimated. Seropositive status at baseline applied to only five to seven AZD1222 recipients.

Repertoires were generated with immunoSEQ multiplex PCR, while TCRdb's copy carries only in-frame clones and drops some. The table lists approximately 180,000 clones, just over 85% of them singletons, with 7.7% in the top ten. This receptor was identified in an adult in good health. The sequences come from peripheral blood, collected on day 0 of AZD1222 vaccination. The V call is TRBV18, the J call TRBJ2-7; 12 bases are shared with TRBD2. The CDR3 DNA reads as TGTGCCAGCTCACCACGGGAACTAGCGGGGGGTGGCTACGAGCAGTACTTC. This sequence encodes CASSPRELAGGGYEQYF.